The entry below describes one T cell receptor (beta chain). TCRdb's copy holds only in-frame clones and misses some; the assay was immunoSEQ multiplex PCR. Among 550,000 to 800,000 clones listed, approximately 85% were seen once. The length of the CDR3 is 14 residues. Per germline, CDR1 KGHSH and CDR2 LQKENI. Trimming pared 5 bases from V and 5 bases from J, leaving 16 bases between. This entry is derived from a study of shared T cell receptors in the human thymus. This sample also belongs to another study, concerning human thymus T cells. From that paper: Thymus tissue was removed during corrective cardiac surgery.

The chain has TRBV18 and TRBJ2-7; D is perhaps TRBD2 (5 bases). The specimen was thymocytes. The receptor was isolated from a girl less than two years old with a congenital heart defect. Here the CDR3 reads CASSYRGRSDEQYF. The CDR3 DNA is TGTGCCAGCTCATATCGGGGAAGAAGCGACGAGCAGTACTTC.